These 8 T cell receptor beta chains came from one sample sequenced in a study of blood T cell repertoires in COVID-19. The protocol was immunoSEQ multiplex PCR, while the TCRdb copy is restricted to in-frame clones and leaves out a portion. This table holds about 250,000 clones, around 86% found once. Sequences were obtained from peripheral blood. The receptors stem from a woman aged 60-75 years who had recovered from COVID-19.

The table lists this clone with a count of one. The junction does not match germline at one end; this may be a read error. J is TRBJ2-1 and V is TRBV3-1 (or the pseudogene TRBV3-2), with 8 bases matching TRBD2. The germline V gene has CDR1 LGHDT and CDR2 YNNKEL (reference sequence). CDR3 length equals 13 residues. CDR3 loop: CASSQDNGGARLF. For the CDR3, the DNA is TGTGCCAGCAGCCAAGATAACGGGGGGGCGCGGCTCTTC.

V usage is TRBV20-1 and J usage is TRBJ2-3; no definite D call. This CDR3 has 11 residues. V dropped 6 bases and J dropped 7 bases, with 11 bases sitting between them. CDR1 is DFQATT, CDR2 SNEGSKA, per germline (reference sequence). The CDR3 coding sequence is TGCAGTGCGAGTAGACACTATACGCAGTATTTT. This translates into CSASRHYTQYF.

V gene TRBV19 combines with J gene TRBJ2-5; 10 nucleotides line up with TRBD1. This CDR3 region has 17 residues. J gave up 3 bases and V 3 bases, and 10 bases lay outside the gene matches. CDR1 is LNHDA, CDR2 SQIVND, per germline (reference sequence). The CDR3 is CASSMSGTGVLEETQYF. The CDR3, as DNA: TGTGCCAGTAGTATGTCCGGGACAGGGGTGCTGGAAGAGACCCAGTACTTC. The full variable domain, with the rest looked up from reference TRBV19 and TRBJ2-5, is DGGITQSPKYLFRKEGQNVTLSCEQNLNHDAMYWYRQDPGQGLRLIYYSQIVNDFQKGDIAEGYSVSREKKESFPLTVTSAQKNPTAFYLCASSMSGTGVLEETQYFGPGTRLLVL.

As concerns this clone: The same CDR3 arises from other DNA sequences in this sample as well. The chain recombines TRBV9 with TRBJ2-7; possibly TRBD1 for D (7 bases). The CDR3 is made up of 15 amino acids. Deletions cut 0 bases from V and 4 bases from J, with 14 bases between. The germline gives CDR1 SGDLS, CDR2 YYNGEE. CDR3 sequence reads: CASSVAGGGGYEQYF. The DNA of the CDR3 is TGTGCCAGCAGCGTAGCTGGAGGGGGCGGGTACGAGCAGTACTTC.

This chain joins TRBV24-1 and TRBJ1-5; no clear D. V lost 4 bases to trimming and J lost 8 bases, with 14 bases between them. The CDR3 loop spans 14 amino acids. Germline CDR1 reads KGHDR; CDR2 reads SFDVKD. The CDR3 loop reads CATSDPRSGEPQHF. In nucleotides, the CDR3 is TGTGCCACCAGTGACCCGAGATCCGGAGAGCCCCAGCATTTT.

The J gene is TRBJ1-5, the V gene TRBV19; perhaps TRBD1 as D (6 bases). CDR1 LNHDA and CDR2 SQIVND come from the germline V gene (reference sequence). This CDR3 is 16 amino acids long. V dropped 5 bases and J dropped 4 bases, with 18 bases sitting between them. The CDR3: CASSVVRTVRNQPQHF. In nucleotides, the CDR3 is TGTGCCAGTAGTGTCGTACGGACAGTCCGGAATCAGCCCCAGCATTTT.

Points on this clone: At one end the junction does not follow the germline gene, possibly because of a read error. The V gene is TRBV24-1, the J gene TRBJ2-5, with 12 nucleotides matching TRBD2. The CDR3 is 15 residues long. The germline V gene has CDR1 KGHDR and CDR2 SFDVKD. CDR3 sequence (DNA): TGTGCCACCAGTGATACTAGCGGGGGGCCCGAGGGGGTGCACTTC. It encodes CATSDTSGGPEGVHF.

The CDR3 bases are TGCGCCAGCAGCGGTTCAGCGGGTTTCTCTGGAAACACCATATATTTT. Translation gives CASSGSAGFSGNTIYF. V is TRBV4-3 and J is TRBJ1-3, with no clear D. This CDR3 is 16 amino acids long. CDR1 and CDR2 from the germline V gene are LGHNA and YSLEER. The V and J ends lost 5 bases and 0 bases respectively, with 14 bases between them.